This TCR beta chain was found in a study of blood T cell repertoires in COVID-19. Background on the study: Italy, Spain and the United States were the sources of the convalescent and acute COVID-19 samples. The analysed material was cDNA or gDNA that came from T cells, B-cell-depleted T cells, or PBMCs.

The CDR3 loop spans 16 amino acids. Germline CDR1 is SGHTA and CDR2 is FQGNSA. J was trimmed by 1 base and V by 6 bases; bases with no gene match: 8. This clone was counted a single time. As processed by the authors: From reference gene primer amplification, estimates of nucleated cell counts were derived. Sequencing was performed with immunoSEQ multiplex PCR; in TCRdb, only in-frame clones are kept and a portion is missing. The D gene and trimming were derived from the DNA, and the V and J assignments and clone size from that table. The repertoire consists of approximately 150,000 clones, with roughly four fifths occurring once and the leading ten covering about a tenth.

Sequencing was carried out using peripheral blood. The TCR was taken from a human donor in a cohort sampled during active COVID-19. This rearrangement joins TRBV7-2 to TRBJ2-5; TRBD2 matches 10 bases. Written as DNA, the CDR3 is TGTGCCAGCAGAACCGGGGCTAGCGGGGGCCAAGAGACCCAGTACTTC. This encodes CASRTGASGGQETQYF.